These 28 T cell receptor beta chains came from one sample sequenced in a study of T-cell reconstitution after alpha-beta-depleted transplantation in children. A library of TCRbeta sequences, prepared with unique molecular identifiers, was generated. One entry per CDR3 protein, called by TCRdb with MiXCR from the PCR reads. The sample lists 780,000 or so distinct CDR3 sequences; 16% were seen once. The sample here was PBMCs, mostly from graft donor cells, taken 360 days after TCRalphabeta/CD19-depleted stem cell transplant. These receptors were taken from a male patient between 10 and 17 years old who had a stem cell transplant for acute lymphoblastic leukemia, so the T cells may come from the graft donor.

This clonotype turned up a few times. This rearrangement joins TRBV5-1 to TRBJ2-1; D tentatively fits TRBD1 or TRBD2 (5 bases each). The CDR3 loop spans 14 amino acids. Trimming took off 5 bases at V and 3 bases at J, with 12 bases between the two ends. Per germline, CDR1 SGHRS and CDR2 YFSETQ. The CDR3 spells CASRGPEGYNEQFF. CDR3 sequence (DNA): TGCGCCAGCAGGGGACCAGAGGGCTACAATGAGCAGTTCTTC.

This clonotype was found a few times. The genes are TRBV12-3 or TRBV12-4 and TRBJ1-5; D is perhaps TRBD1 (5 bases). The V end lost 7 bases, the J end lost 2 bases, and 15 bases lay between the germline ends. This CDR3 has 15 amino acids. The CDR3 DNA is TGTGCCAGCACACGGATGGAAGGGGGCAATCAGCCCCAGCATTTT. This codes for CASTRMEGGNQPQHF.

The rearrangement uses TRBV20-1 and TRBJ2-1, with D possibly being TRBD2 (6 bases). Trimming stripped 1 base from V and 3 bases from J, with 19 bases between. This CDR3 has 17 amino acids. The V gene's germline CDR1 is DFQATT and CDR2 SNEGSKA (reference sequence). DNA for the CDR3: TGCAGTGCTAGAGGGGAGGTAGCGGTCTCTTTCTACAATGAGCAGTTCTTC. Translated: CSARGEVAVSFYNEQFF.

The chain uses TRBV12-3 or TRBV12-4 and TRBJ2-7; TRBD1 matches 10 bases. After removal of 2 bases from V and 0 bases from J, the junction contained 4 bases not matched to a gene. The CDR3 runs to 16 residues. CDR3 bases: TGTGCCAGCAGTTTATCCGGGACAGGGGCCTCCTACGAGCAGTACTTC. It yields the protein CASSLSGTGASYEQYF.

The gene calls are TRBV9 and TRBJ2-1; 7 nucleotides agree with TRBD2. The CDR3 runs 15 residues. The ends lost 0 bases at V and 7 bases at J; junction bases unmatched: 7. CDR1 and CDR2 (germline): SGDLS, YYNGEE. CDR3 nucleotides: TGTGCCAGCAGCGTAGGGGGAGGGCCCCTGAATGAGCAGTTCTTC. Protein sequence: CASSVGGGPLNEQFF.

There are many counts of this clonotype. This chain connects TRBV20-1 to TRBJ1-5; D call uncertain. The CDR3 covers 14 residues. Trimming took 2 bases from V and 0 from J, leaving 8 bases between them. Germline V CDR1 and CDR2: DFQATT, SNEGSKA (reference sequence). CDR3 DNA sequence: TGCAGTGCTAGACAGGTGAATAGCAATCAGCCCCAGCATTTT. Its translation is CSARQVNSNQPQHF.

This clonotype was counted only a few times. V gene TRBV11-2 combines with J gene TRBJ2-5, with TRBD2 as a possible D gene (5 bases). Deletions cut 1 base from V and 5 bases from J, with 11 bases between. CDR1 is SGHAT, CDR2 FQNNGV, per germline. The length of the CDR3 is 14 residues. CDR3 in amino acids: CASSLAREWETQYF. The CDR3 nucleotides read TGTGCCAGCAGCTTAGCAAGGGAGTGGGAGACCCAGTACTTC. The variable domain in full, completed from reference TRBV11-2 and TRBJ2-5, reads EAGVAQSPRYKIIEKRQSVAFWCNPISGHATLYWYQQILGQGPKLLIQFQNNGVVDDSQLPKDRFSAERLKGVDSTLKIQPAKLEDSAVYLCASSLAREWETQYFGPGTRLLVL.

V usage is TRBV20-1 and J usage is TRBJ2-5; TRBD2 matches at 11 bases. The CDR3 contains 16 residues. Losses at the gene ends were 7 bases for V and 2 bases for J; bases not matched to a gene: 12. The germline V gene encodes CDR1 DFQATT and CDR2 SNEGSKA (reference sequence). CDR3 in amino acids: CSGPISGRAGQETQYF. Here the CDR3 DNA reads TGCAGTGGTCCCATTAGCGGGAGGGCCGGGCAAGAGACCCAGTACTTC.

V is TRBV18 and J is TRBJ1-5; TRBD1 is a possible D gene (5 bases). CDR1 is KGHSH, CDR2 LQKENI, per germline. Trimming took 4 bases from V and 4 from J, leaving 14 bases between them. This CDR3 contains 15 residues. CDR3 nucleotides: TGTGCCAGCTCACTCTCATGGGACGCTAATCAGCCCCAGCATTTT. It is translated as CASSLSWDANQPQHF.

This clonotype has ten or more counts. The CDR3 reads CASSLVLYEQYF. The CDR3 region has the DNA TGCGCCAGCAGCTTGGTCCTCTACGAGCAGTACTTC. The chain couples TRBV5-1 to TRBJ2-7; no definite D call. Trimming stripped 0 bases from V and 3 bases from J, with 4 bases between. Germline loops: CDR1 SGHRS, CDR2 YFSETQ. The CDR3 loop spans 12 amino acids. Complete variable domain (other parts from reference TRBV5-1 and TRBJ2-7): KAGVTQTPRYLIKTRGQQVTLSCSPISGHRSVSWYQQTPGQGLQFLFEYFSETQRNKGNFPGRFSGRQFSNSRSEMNVSTLELGDSALYLCASSLVLYEQYFGPGTRLTVT.

In its sample, this clonotype was seen a few times. This chain connects TRBV5-1 to TRBJ2-5; 9 nucleotides agree with TRBD2. From germline, CDR1 is SGHRS and CDR2 YFSETQ. The CDR3 has 18 amino acids. Losses at the gene ends were 2 bases for V and 1 base for J; bases not matched to a gene: 12. The CDR3 protein is CASSLPGLAIFPQETQYF. In DNA form, the CDR3 reads TGCGCCAGCAGCTTACCGGGACTAGCTATTTTTCCCCAAGAGACCCAGTACTTC.

This clonotype has at least ten counts. This chain uses TRBV5-1 with TRBJ2-7, with 9 bases identical to TRBD2. The V gene end was trimmed by 3 bases and the J gene end by 3 bases; junction bases not matched to a gene: 7. This CDR3 has 15 amino acids. From germline, CDR1 is SGHRS and CDR2 YFSETQ. The CDR3 DNA reads TGCGCCAGCAGCTCCCGGCTAGCGGGAAACTACGAGCAGTACTTC. Protein: CASSSRLAGNYEQYF.

This clonotype showed up just a few times. The chain is built from TRBV5-5 and TRBJ2-7; TRBD2 matches at 10 bases. The trim removed 1 base at V and 6 bases at J, leaving 16 bases unmatched. Germline values: CDR1 SGHKS, CDR2 YYEKEE (reference sequence). The CDR3 has 18 amino acids. The CDR3 region is CASSLRKPGLAFQLEQYF. The CDR3 DNA is TGTGCCAGCAGCTTGCGCAAACCGGGACTAGCGTTTCAGCTCGAGCAGTACTTC.

The rearrangement joins TRBV7-2 to TRBJ2-1; a possible D gene is TRBD2 (5 bases). The V and J ends lost 9 bases and 6 bases respectively, with 18 bases between them. This CDR3 comprises 14 residues. Germline loops: CDR1 SGHTA, CDR2 FQGNSA. As DNA, the CDR3 is TGTGCCAGGGCCCCCGGGTATCGGGGCAATGAGCAGTTCTTC. This translates into CARAPGYRGNEQFF. Full variable domain (remainder filled in from reference TRBV7-2 and TRBJ2-1): GAGVSQSPSNKVTEKGKDVELRCDPISGHTALYWYRQSLGQGLEFLIYFQGNSAPDKSGLPSDRFSAERTGGSVSTLTIQRTQQEDSAVYLCARAPGYRGNEQFFGPGTRLTVL.

This clonotype was observed at least ten times. The chain has TRBV19 and TRBJ1-3; the D gene is possibly TRBD1 (5 bases). The CDR3 consists of 14 residues. Trimming shortened V by 6 bases and J by 5 bases, and 14 bases separated the two germline ends. The V gene's germline CDR1 is LNHDA and CDR2 SQIVND (reference sequence). CDR3 sequence reads: CASRGGEPRNTIYF. CDR3 nucleotides: TGTGCCAGTAGAGGAGGGGAACCGAGAAACACCATATATTTT.

CDR3 nucleotides: TGCGCCAGCAGCTTGCGGGGCACAGACGAGCAGTACTTC. This sequence encodes CASSLRGTDEQYF. The chain is built from TRBV5-1 and TRBJ2-7; perhaps D is TRBD1 or TRBD2 (5 bases each). This CDR3 is 13 amino acids long. Germline CDR1 SGHRS, CDR2 YFSETQ. V lost 1 base and J 5 bases, leaving 10 bases between the germline ends. Filled out from reference TRBV5-1 and TRBJ2-7, the complete variable domain reads KAGVTQTPRYLIKTRGQQVTLSCSPISGHRSVSWYQQTPGQGLQFLFEYFSETQRNKGNFPGRFSGRQFSNSRSEMNVSTLELGDSALYLCASSLRGTDEQYFGPGTRLTVT.

Concerning this clonotype: Its ends do not fully match the called genes, so a read error is possible. The chain employs TRBV5-1 and TRBJ1-5; possibly TRBD1 for D (6 bases). Germline V gene data show CDR1 as SGHRS and CDR2 as YFSETQ. This CDR3 is 15 amino acids long. In nucleotides, the CDR3 is TGCGCCAGCAGCCCGGAAGGGGGGGGGAATCGGCCCCAGCATTTT. Residues: CASSPEGGGNRPQHF.

Turning to this clonotype: This may stem from a read error, because a much larger clone lies one nucleotide away. The rearrangement links TRBV12-3 or TRBV12-4 to TRBJ2-1, with TRBD1 identical over 9 bases. CDR3 length equals 14 residues. This CDR3 reads CACSFGTGSNEQFF. CDR3 bases: TGTGCCTGCAGTTTCGGGACAGGGTCCAATGAGCAGTTCTTC.

The chain carries TRBV5-1 and TRBJ2-3, with 8 bases fitting TRBD1. CDR3 length: 19 amino acids. Germline CDR1 is SGHRS and CDR2 is YFSETQ. Losses at the gene ends were 4 bases for V and 2 bases for J; bases not matched to a gene: 18. As DNA, the CDR3 is TGCGCCAGCAGCGTCCGGGACAGGTCGGCGGCGGCAGTCACAGATACGCAGTATTTT. This sequence encodes CASSVRDRSAAAVTDTQYF.

To note about this clonotype: It may be a read error: a sequence one base away is much more abundant. Because the CDR3 is missing its conserved closing phenylalanine or tryptophan, this is likely a read error. The chain uses TRBV18 and TRBJ2-7; D is undetermined. V shed 2 bases and J shed 2 bases, with 7 bases lying between them. The CDR3 runs to 13 residues. CDR1 is KGHSH and CDR2 is LQKENI in the germline V gene. CDR3 nucleotide sequence: TGTGCCAGCTCACCAGAACAAGCCTACGAGCAGTACTGC. It codes for CASSPEQAYEQYC.

This clonotype was seen more than once but under ten times. The chain links TRBV5-1 to TRBJ2-7; 11 bases map to TRBD2. Looked up from germline, CDR1 is SGHRS and CDR2 is YFSETQ. CDR3 size: 14 residues. The V and J ends lost 5 bases and 7 bases, in that order; junction bases with no gene match: 8. The DNA of the CDR3 is TGCGCCAGCAGTTCACTAGCGGGAGTGGGAGAGCAGTACTTC. Amino acids: CASSSLAGVGEQYF.

A few counts support this clonotype. J is TRBJ1-1 and V is TRBV7-6; tentative D call: TRBD1 (6 bases). V shed 5 bases and J shed 6 bases, with 13 bases lying between them. CDR1 and CDR2 from the germline V gene are SGHVS and FNYEAQ. The CDR3 has 13 residues. The CDR3 sequence is CASSLQGSPEAFF. CDR3 sequence (DNA): TGTGCCAGCAGCCTGCAGGGGTCCCCTGAAGCTTTCTTT.

This clonotype was counted a few times. This rearrangement joins TRBV5-1 to TRBJ1-4; D unclear. Germline V gene data show CDR1 as SGHRS and CDR2 as YFSETQ. The CDR3 extends over 15 amino acids. Trimming removed 0 bases at V and 4 bases at J, with 10 bases between. CDR3: CASSLARGFNEKLFF. CDR3 coding DNA: TGCGCCAGCAGCTTGGCCCGGGGATTTAATGAAAAACTGTTTTTT.

J is TRBJ2-7 and V is TRBV11-2; 7 nucleotides line up with TRBD2. Germline trimming cut 5 bases from V and 2 bases from J; bases unmatched to any gene: 12. CDR1 and CDR2 (germline): SGHAT, FQNNGV. The CDR3 length is 16 residues. Here the CDR3 DNA reads TGTGCCAGCAGCCCCGCGTTGGGGGGAGGGACCTACGAGCAGTACTTC. Protein product: CASSPALGGGTYEQYF.

This clonotype was recorded many times. The rearrangement links TRBV5-1 to TRBJ1-2; D ambiguous. Germline V CDR1 and CDR2: SGHRS, YFSETQ. CDR3 length equals 13 residues. Trimming took 1 base from V and 2 from J, leaving 6 bases between them. In nucleotides, the CDR3 is TGCGCCAGCAGCTTGACAGAAAACTATGGCTACACCTTC. Translation: CASSLTENYGYTF.

This clonotype has just a few counts. The chain recombines TRBV20-1 with TRBJ2-2, with 10 bases identical to TRBD1. J gave up 6 bases and V 2 bases, and 3 bases lay outside the gene matches. CDR1 is DFQATT, CDR2 SNEGSKA, per germline (reference sequence). There are 14 residues in the CDR3. CDR3: CSARTGTGAGELFF. Here the CDR3 DNA reads TGCAGTGCTAGAACCGGGACAGGGGCCGGGGAGCTGTTTTTT.

The V gene is TRBV18, the J gene TRBJ2-6, with unresolved D. V was pared by 2 bases and J by 0 bases, with 20 bases between. The germline CDR1 and CDR2 sequences are KGHSH and LQKENI. The CDR3 contains 20 residues. This chain's CDR3 is CASSPSVRRQVSSGANVLTF. CDR3 in DNA: TGTGCCAGCTCACCATCCGTGAGAAGGCAGGTCAGCTCTGGGGCCAACGTCCTGACTTTC. The whole variable domain, filled in from reference TRBV18 and TRBJ2-6, reads NAGVMQNPRHLVRRRGQEARLRCSPMKGHSHVYWYRQLPEEGLKFMVYLQKENIIDESGMPKERFSAEFPKEGPSILRIQQVVRGDSAAYFCASSPSVRRQVSSGANVLTFGAGSRLTVL.

This clonotype has just one count. This chain connects TRBV29-1 to TRBJ1-2; D uncertain. The CDR3 consists of 14 residues. CDR1 SQVTM and CDR2 ANQGSEA come from the germline V gene. V was clipped by 7 bases and J by 2 bases, with 17 bases between them. The CDR3 DNA follows: TGCAGCGCTGCCCAACTGGGTTCCAACTATGGCTACACCTTC. Its translation: CSAAQLGSNYGYTF.